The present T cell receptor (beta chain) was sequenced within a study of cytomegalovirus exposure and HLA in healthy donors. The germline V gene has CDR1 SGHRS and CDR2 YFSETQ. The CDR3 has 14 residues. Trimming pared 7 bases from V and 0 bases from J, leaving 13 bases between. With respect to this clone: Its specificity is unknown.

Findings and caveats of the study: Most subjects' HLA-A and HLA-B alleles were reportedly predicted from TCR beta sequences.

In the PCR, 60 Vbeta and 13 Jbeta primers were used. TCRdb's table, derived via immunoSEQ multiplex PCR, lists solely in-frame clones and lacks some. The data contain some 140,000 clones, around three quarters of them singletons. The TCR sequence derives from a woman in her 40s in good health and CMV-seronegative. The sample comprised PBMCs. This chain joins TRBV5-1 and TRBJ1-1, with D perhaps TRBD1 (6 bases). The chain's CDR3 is CASASQGLNTEAFF. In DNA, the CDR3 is TGCGCCAGCGCATCCCAGGGGTTGAACACTGAAGCTTTCTTT. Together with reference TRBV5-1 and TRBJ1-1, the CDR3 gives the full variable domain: KAGVTQTPRYLIKTRGQQVTLSCSPISGHRSVSWYQQTPGQGLQFLFEYFSETQRNKGNFPGRFSGRQFSNSRSEMNVSTLELGDSALYLCASASQGLNTEAFFGQGTRLTVV.